The rows below give T cell receptor beta chains drawn from one sample of a study of T cell responses to AZD1222 COVID-19 vaccine. Sequenced by immunoSEQ multiplex PCR; TCRdb stores in-frame clones only, minus some. The sample consists of around 78,000 clones, approximately 91% of them appearing once. Sequenced material: peripheral blood, taken on day 0 of MenACWY control vaccination. The origin of the receptors is an adult in good health. The CDR3 runs from the conserved cysteine through the conserved F or W. The order of the fields is J gene, V gene, CDR3 protein.

j_gene: TRBJ1-3; v_gene: TRBV11-2; CDR3aa: CASSLMSGSSGNTIYF
j_gene: TRBJ1-3; v_gene: TRBV4-1; CDR3aa: CASSPTTGSGNTIYF
j_gene: TRBJ1-2; v_gene: TRBV7-9; CDR3aa: CASSLVGGAYGYTF
j_gene: TRBJ2-7; v_gene: TRBV6-5; CDR3aa: CASSDRGIHEQYF
j_gene: TRBJ2-3; v_gene: TRBV29-1; CDR3aa: CSVGSVGDTQYF
j_gene: TRBJ1-2; v_gene: TRBV28; CDR3aa: CASSFEGEYGYTF
j_gene: TRBJ1-5; v_gene: TRBV2; CDR3aa: CASTGEGNQPQHF
j_gene: TRBJ1-1; v_gene: TRBV6-1; CDR3aa: CASREGRGRNTEAFF
j_gene: TRBJ1-2; v_gene: TRBV12-5; CDR3aa: CASGLGPGQGNYGYTF
j_gene: TRBJ2-3; v_gene: TRBV7-9; CDR3aa: CASSLQSTDTQYF
j_gene: TRBJ1-2; v_gene: TRBV2; CDR3aa: CASRNGDRGYGYTF
j_gene: TRBJ2-5; v_gene: TRBV15; CDR3aa: CATSSLAGPQETQYF
j_gene: TRBJ2-1; v_gene: TRBV2; CDR3aa: CATWSGSSYNEQFF
j_gene: TRBJ2-5; v_gene: TRBV20-1; CDR3aa: CSASPQQGGPRETQYF
j_gene: TRBJ2-5; v_gene: TRBV6-5; CDR3aa: CASTTEGLIETQYF
j_gene: TRBJ1-5; v_gene: TRBV19; CDR3aa: CASSRRSGGPNQPQHF
j_gene: TRBJ1-2; v_gene: TRBV30; CDR3aa: CASRLSGAYGYTF
j_gene: TRBJ1-3; v_gene: TRBV7-8; CDR3aa: CASSSRGSSGNTIYF
j_gene: TRBJ2-3; v_gene: TRBV27; CDR3aa: CASSSFQAGRADTQYF
j_gene: TRBJ2-2; v_gene: TRBV24-1; CDR3aa: CATSLGGHRNTGELFF
j_gene: TRBJ2-5; v_gene: TRBV9; CDR3aa: CASSVGLAETQYF
j_gene: TRBJ2-5; v_gene: TRBV5-1; CDR3aa: CASSLEVGLIQETQYF
j_gene: TRBJ2-1; v_gene: TRBV7-6; CDR3aa: CASSARSGRDEQFF
j_gene: TRBJ2-3; v_gene: TRBV7-9; CDR3aa: CASSLVMAGSTDTQYF
j_gene: TRBJ1-4; v_gene: TRBV7-9; CDR3aa: CASSLESGGPEKLFF
j_gene: TRBJ2-3; v_gene: TRBV30; CDR3aa: CAWRFQGDSTDTQYF
j_gene: TRBJ2-7; v_gene: TRBV6-6; CDR3aa: CASSYVFQSYEQYF
j_gene: TRBJ1-6; v_gene: TRBV12-3/TRBV12-4; CDR3aa: CASRPGSVSPLHF
j_gene: TRBJ1-1; v_gene: TRBV4-3; CDR3aa: CASSQDFADTEAFF
j_gene: TRBJ2-7; v_gene: TRBV5-5; CDR3aa: CASSPGWGSYEQYF
j_gene: TRBJ1-2; v_gene: TRBV19; CDR3aa: CASSPAGGSYGYTF
j_gene: TRBJ1-4; v_gene: TRBV30; CDR3aa: CAWKMGTNEKLFF
j_gene: TRBJ1-1; v_gene: TRBV6-5; CDR3aa: CASSPAGTVNTEAFF
j_gene: TRBJ2-5; v_gene: TRBV9; CDR3aa: CASSPGTSQETQYF
j_gene: TRBJ2-2; v_gene: TRBV3-1/TRBV3-2; CDR3aa: CASSLFPGGTGELFF
j_gene: TRBJ1-2; v_gene: TRBV19; CDR3aa: CASSILGYGYTF
j_gene: TRBJ1-4; v_gene: TRBV5-6; CDR3aa: CASSWTGENEKLFF
j_gene: TRBJ1-1; v_gene: TRBV24-1; CDR3aa: CATSDPGATNTEAFF
j_gene: TRBJ2-7; v_gene: TRBV11-2; CDR3aa: CASRLSPGTSGVYEQYF
j_gene: TRBJ1-6; v_gene: TRBV3-1/TRBV3-2; CDR3aa: CASSQAGQGILPLHF
j_gene: TRBJ1-4; v_gene: TRBV7-9; CDR3aa: CASSLDQGWSEKLFF
j_gene: TRBJ2-3; v_gene: TRBV4-3; CDR3aa: CASSQDQGDSTDTQYF
j_gene: TRBJ1-2; v_gene: TRBV5-5; CDR3aa: CASSLLGRAGGDYTF
j_gene: TRBJ1-4; v_gene: TRBV6-5; CDR3aa: CASSYSIGQINEKLFF
j_gene: TRBJ1-1; v_gene: TRBV19; CDR3aa: CASSAQGASTEAFF
j_gene: TRBJ2-2; v_gene: TRBV7-6; CDR3aa: CASRSTGGSGTGELFF
j_gene: TRBJ2-2; v_gene: TRBV7-2; CDR3aa: CATSRALVLTGELFF
j_gene: TRBJ1-2; v_gene: TRBV5-1; CDR3aa: CASSLEQGRNYGYTF
j_gene: TRBJ2-1; v_gene: TRBV6-2/TRBV6-3; CDR3aa: CASSPSGFSEQFF
j_gene: TRBJ1-1; v_gene: TRBV6-2/TRBV6-3; CDR3aa: CASSYVAKAAEAFF
j_gene: TRBJ2-7; v_gene: TRBV6-2/TRBV6-3; CDR3aa: CASSYALGDRGNEQYF
j_gene: TRBJ2-1; v_gene: TRBV5-8; CDR3aa: CASSSTSRRAVDEQFF
j_gene: TRBJ1-6; v_gene: TRBV5-4; CDR3aa: CASRIGQGNSPLHF
j_gene: TRBJ1-1; v_gene: TRBV6-5; CDR3aa: CASSYSPVAGGEAFF
j_gene: TRBJ1-2; v_gene: TRBV5-1; CDR3aa: CASSLNRGGNYGYTF
j_gene: TRBJ2-1; v_gene: TRBV5-1; CDR3aa: CASRQVDEQFF
j_gene: TRBJ1-1; v_gene: TRBV5-6; CDR3aa: CASSLSAGGTEAFF